This T cell receptor beta chain stems from a study of T-cell memory formation after mild COVID-19. TCRdb used MiXCR to reprocess the 5' RACE reads, holding one entry per CDR3 protein. The repertoire has some 150,000 distinct CDR3 sequences, 15% to 20% of them found once; the top ten carry under 2.5%. Findings and limits, study-wide: In pre-infection memory, a portion of responding clones appeared, which suggested that cross-reactive memory joined.

Regarding this clonotype: What it binds is not known.

The sequencing input was PBMCs or a T cell subset sorted from them (not recorded which). The TCR comes from an adult woman who had mild COVID-19 (a few samples of this study predate the infection). Cell type and time point are not known.

The CDR3 sequence: CSARRQSGSAYEQYF. DNA for the CDR3: TGCAGTGCTAGGCGTCAGAGCGGGTCCGCGTACGAGCAGTACTTC. V gene TRBV20-1 combines with J gene TRBJ2-7; tentative D call: TRBD2 (6 bases). The CDR3 sequence is 15 residues long. Trimming pared 3 bases from V and 4 bases from J, leaving 19 bases between. In germline, CDR1 is DFQATT, CDR2 SNEGSKA (reference sequence).